Included here is one T cell receptor beta chain sequence, with context. No antigen is known for it. Primers for the PCR totalled 60 Vbeta and 13 Jbeta. Libraries were prepared by immunoSEQ multiplex PCR; TCRdb keeps only in-frame clonotypes and omits some of them. The sample contains fewer than 250,000 clones, around nine tenths of which appear only once. The sample belongs to a study of cytomegalovirus exposure and HLA in healthy donors. Study-wide findings and caveats: Earlier results showed most TCR beta V segments being productive about 90% or about 30% of the time. Rarity characterized most TCR sequences, yet some public TCRs appeared in many donors. According to a later analysis, most TCR beta chains associated with CMV appeared HLA-restricted. Presence/absence results assume similar sequencing depth per donor, which may not hold.

The CDR3 is made up of 16 amino acids. Germline V gene lookup returns CDR1 SGHVS and CDR2 FNYEAQ. J was trimmed by 2 bases and V by 5 bases; bases with no gene match: 8. This clonotype was sampled from a woman aged 18-30 years in good health and CMV-seronegative. The sequencing input was PBMCs. V usage is TRBV7-6 and J usage is TRBJ2-3, with 9 positions matching TRBD2. The CDR3 region is CASSPAASGTTDTQYF. CDR3 DNA: TGTGCCAGCAGCCCTGCGGCTAGCGGGACCACAGATACGCAGTATTTT.